Each of the 6 T cell receptor beta chains below was sequenced from the same sample in a study of T-cell reconstitution after alpha-beta-depleted transplantation in children. This sample's TCRbeta library carried unique molecular identifier barcodes. From the PCR reads, TCRdb called clonotypes with MiXCR, one entry per CDR3 protein. The data hold approximately 290,000 distinct CDR3 sequences, with around 10% observed a single time. This sample comprised peripheral blood, obtained 180 days after TCRalphabeta/CD19-depleted stem cell transplant. All receptors come from a male patient aged 2 to 10 who had a stem cell transplant for chronic granulomatous disease, so the T cells may come from the graft donor.

A few counts support this clonotype. The gene calls are TRBV4-1 and TRBJ2-7, with TRBD2 identical over 8 bases. CDR3 size: 17 residues. The germline gives CDR1 MGHRA, CDR2 YSYEKL. The ends lost 0 bases at V and 0 bases at J; junction bases unmatched: 7. The CDR3 sequence is CASSQDRGGSSSYEQYF. The CDR3 DNA sequence: TGCGCCAGCAGCCAAGATCGGGGGGGCTCCAGCTCCTACGAGCAGTACTTC.

The table lists this clonotype with many counts. The rearrangement uses TRBV9 and TRBJ2-6, with D hard to call. Trimming pared 4 bases from V and 0 bases from J, leaving 5 bases between. Germline CDR1 and CDR2: SGDLS and YYNGEE. This CDR3 comprises 14 residues. The CDR3 region has the DNA TGTGCCAGCAGCTCCTTCTCTGGGGCCAACGTCCTGACTTTC. Protein product: CASSSFSGANVLTF. Together with reference TRBV9 and TRBJ2-6, the CDR3 gives the full variable domain: DSGVTQTPKHLITATGQRVTLRCSPRSGDLSVYWYQQSLDQGLQFLIQYYNGEERAKGNILERFSAQQFPDLHSELNLSSLELGDSALYFCASSSFSGANVLTFGAGSRLTVL.

In its sample, this clonotype was seen many times. V is TRBV20-1 and J is TRBJ2-3, with D maybe TRBD2 (5 bases). V was trimmed by 1 base and J by 2 bases, leaving 10 bases between them. Per the germline V gene, CDR1 is DFQATT and CDR2 is SNEGSKA (reference sequence). CDR3 size: 14 residues. CDR3 coding DNA: TGCAGTGCTAGAGGCCAGAGGGCCACAGATACGCAGTATTTT. Residues: CSARGQRATDTQYF.

In its sample, this clonotype was seen many times. The chain links TRBV29-1 to TRBJ2-4; TRBD1 matches at 10 bases. Germline assignment: CDR1 SQVTM and CDR2 ANQGSEA. This CDR3 region has 12 residues. Trimming cost V 6 bases and J 7 bases; bases outside gene matches: 3. CDR3 region: CSVWTGGNIQYF. DNA of the CDR3: TGCAGCGTCTGGACAGGGGGTAACATTCAGTACTTC.

This clonotype was found many times. The gene calls are TRBV4-3 and TRBJ2-3; 7 bases are a match to TRBD2. The CDR3 runs to 16 residues. Germline-derived CDR1 and CDR2 are LGHNA and YSLEER. V shed 3 bases, J shed 0 bases, and the junction held 6 bases outside the gene matches. The CDR3 coding sequence is TGCGCCAGCAGCCACGTCGGGCGGGGGAGCACAGATACGCAGTATTTT. It is translated as CASSHVGRGSTDTQYF.

By frequency in the sample, this clonotype is large. The chain combines TRBV5-5 with TRBJ2-5; no firm D call. V shed 0 bases and J shed 5 bases, with 11 bases lying between them. Germline assignment: CDR1 SGHKS and CDR2 YYEKEE (reference sequence). This CDR3 has 14 amino acids. CDR3 sequence (DNA): TGTGCCAGCAGCTTGGACTTTTTCCTTGAGACCCAGTACTTC. Residues: CASSLDFFLETQYF.